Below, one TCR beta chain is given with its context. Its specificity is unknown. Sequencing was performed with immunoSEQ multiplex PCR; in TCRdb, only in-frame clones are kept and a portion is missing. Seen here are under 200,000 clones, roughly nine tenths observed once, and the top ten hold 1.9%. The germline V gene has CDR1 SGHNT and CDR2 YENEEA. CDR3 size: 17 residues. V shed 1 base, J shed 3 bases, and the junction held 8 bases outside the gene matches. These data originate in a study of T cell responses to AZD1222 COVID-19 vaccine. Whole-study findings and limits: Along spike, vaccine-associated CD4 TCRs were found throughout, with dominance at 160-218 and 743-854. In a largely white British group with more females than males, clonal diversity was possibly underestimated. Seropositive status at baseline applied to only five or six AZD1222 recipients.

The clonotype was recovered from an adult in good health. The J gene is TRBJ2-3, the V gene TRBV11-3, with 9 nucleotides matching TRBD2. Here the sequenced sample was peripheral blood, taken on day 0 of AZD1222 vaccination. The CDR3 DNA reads TGTGCCAGCAGCTTAGGGCCTGGGACTAGCCCTACAGATACGCAGTATTTT. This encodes CASSLGPGTSPTDTQYF.